The clone carrying this T cell receptor beta chain was found many times. What it binds is not known. There were TCR beta CDR3 regions amplified from RNA transcripts. TCR CDR3 underwent first-round RT-PCR with the HTBI primer set. TCRdb called the multiplex PCR reads again in MiXCR, with one record for every CDR3 protein. The sample includes around 620,000 distinct CDR3 sequences, 16% of them seen just once. V shed 3 bases, J shed 13 bases, and the junction held 31 bases outside the gene matches. There are 22 residues in the CDR3. Germline values: CDR1 SNHLY, CDR2 FYNNEI. The sample is drawn from a study of T cells in Graves' hyperthyroidism and ophthalmopathy. Findings and limits, study-wide: Separation of ophthalmopathy from stable hyperthyroidism was achieved by a 13 V-J model.

This chain links TRBV2 with TRBJ2-1; the match to TRBD2 covers 12 bases. The sequence came from a woman younger than 45 with Graves' hyperthyroidism. Sequenced: blood. The CDR3: CASSELPGSGGIDSLAGGFQFF. The DNA for the CDR3 is TGTGCCAGCAGTGAGCTTCCGGGGTCGGGGGGTATAGACTCACTAGCGGGAGGCTTCCAGTTCTTC.